The clone carrying this TCR beta chain is judged large. Its specificity is not known. This sample stems from a study of early T cells in non-severe SARS-CoV-2 infection. Study overall: It was bulk RNA from unsorted whole blood that was sequenced, and the chains were unpaired.

Each cDNA molecule carried a unique molecular identifier. TCRdb independently ran MiXCR on the 5' RACE reads; one entry per CDR3 protein. The sample yields roughly 35,000 distinct CDR3 sequences, about 10% seen once. Germline CDR1 is LNHDA and CDR2 is SQIVND (reference sequence). The J segment lost 7 bases and the V segment lost 0 bases, leaving 5 bases of the junction unmatched. The CDR3 is made up of 14 amino acids. Whole-study results and caveats: Anti-spike CD8 responses were favored by VDJdb matching, which missed private and CD4 specificities.

The origin of this receptor is an adult who was a healthcare worker with PCR-confirmed SARS-CoV-2 infection or an uninfected control (not recorded which). V is TRBV19 and J is TRBJ1-2, with 7 bases that match TRBD1. Source material: whole blood. The chain's CDR3 is CASSIDRQGGGYTF. In DNA, the CDR3 is TGTGCCAGTAGTATAGATCGACAGGGTGGTGGCTACACCTTC.